Below are 27 T cell receptor beta chains sequenced from a single sample in a study of technical replicates of blood from a few donors. TCRdb's table, derived via immunoSEQ multiplex PCR, lists solely in-frame clones and lacks some. The table records roughly 85,000 clones, about 94% of them present only once. What was sequenced was T cells isolated from PBMCs. Receptors were obtained from a human donor in good health.

This chain connects TRBV19 to TRBJ1-1, with D tentatively TRBD1 (6 bases). CDR3 size: 15 residues. V dropped 1 base and J dropped 1 base, with 10 bases sitting between them. CDR1 is LNHDA and CDR2 is SQIVND in the germline V gene (reference sequence). This chain's CDR3 is CASSIVGQGNTEAFF. The CDR3 DNA sequence: TGTGCCAGTAGTATAGTGGGACAAGGGAACACTGAAGCTTTCTTT.

The chain recombines TRBV27 with TRBJ1-6; D remains unclear. This CDR3 region has 14 residues. The V gene lost 5 bases and the J gene lost 6 bases, with 11 bases spanning the gap. CDR1 is MNHEY, CDR2 SMNVEV, per germline (reference sequence). The CDR3 loop reads CASSVTTVNSPLHF. The CDR3 DNA reads as TGTGCCAGCAGTGTCACCACAGTTAATTCACCCCTCCACTTT.

This chain connects TRBV5-1 to TRBJ1-1; no definite D call. This CDR3 region has 16 residues. Deletions cut 0 bases from V and 0 bases from J, with 12 bases between. Germline lookup yields CDR1 SGHRS and CDR2 YFSETQ. CDR3 in DNA: TGCGCCAGCAGCTTGGGTATAGGGAGTATGAACACTGAAGCTTTCTTT. Protein sequence: CASSLGIGSMNTEAFF.

The chain is built from TRBV7-9 and TRBJ2-5; a weak D match, TRBD2 (7 bases). Trimming removed 4 bases from V and 5 bases from J, with 14 bases in between. Germline lookup yields CDR1 SEHNR and CDR2 FQNEAQ (reference sequence). This CDR3 has 14 amino acids. The CDR3 loop reads CASSSWRGGETQYF. Written as DNA, the CDR3 is TGTGCCAGCAGCTCATGGAGGGGGGGTGAGACCCAGTACTTC.

The chain employs TRBV9 and TRBJ2-1, with TRBD2 identical over 14 bases. Germline V gene data show CDR1 as SGDLS and CDR2 as YYNGEE. This CDR3 contains 16 residues. Trimming cost V 2 bases and J 6 bases; bases outside gene matches: 4. DNA of the CDR3: TGTGCCAGCAGCGTCACCGGGACTAGCGGGAGCAATGAGCAGTTCTTC. The encoded protein is CASSVTGTSGSNEQFF.

This chain joins TRBV19 and TRBJ1-5; D is perhaps TRBD1 (5 bases). Germline loops: CDR1 LNHDA, CDR2 SQIVND (reference sequence). The CDR3 length is 19 residues. V was trimmed by 2 bases and J by 0 bases, leaving 20 bases between them. The CDR3 protein is CASSISLSGGRYSNQPQHF. DNA of the CDR3: TGTGCCAGTAGTATATCCTTATCGGGGGGAAGGTATAGCAATCAGCCCCAGCATTTT.

This chain links TRBV2 with TRBJ1-5; 7 nucleotides agree with TRBD1. CDR1 and CDR2 (germline): SNHLY, FYNNEI. The CDR3 spans 16 residues. The V segment lost 6 bases and the J segment 3 bases; nucleotides outside the gene matches: 11. The CDR3 protein is CASSASVGGSNQPQHF. In DNA form, the CDR3 reads TGTGCCAGCAGCGCATCAGTAGGGGGCTCCAATCAGCCCCAGCATTTT.

This chain uses TRBV5-1 with TRBJ2-1, with 9 bases aligning to TRBD2. The CDR3 is 16 residues long. V lost 4 bases and J lost 3; bases outside the gene matches: 8. Germline V gives CDR1 SGHRS, CDR2 YFSETQ. This CDR3 reads CASSPVAGAGYNEQFF. The CDR3 DNA is TGCGCCAGCAGCCCAGTAGCGGGGGCCGGCTACAATGAGCAGTTCTTC.

The CDR3 sequence is CASSLVGGSGQPQHF. The CDR3 DNA follows: TGCGCCAGCAGCTTGGTAGGGGGCAGTGGTCAGCCCCAGCATTTT. This chain connects TRBV5-1 to TRBJ1-5, with 7 bases that match TRBD1. V shed 0 bases, J shed 6 bases, and the junction held 6 bases outside the gene matches. Germline V gene sequence: CDR1 SGHRS, CDR2 YFSETQ. The CDR3 consists of 15 residues.

The chain recombines TRBV27 with TRBJ1-5; 8 nucleotides line up with TRBD1. Trimming cost V 5 bases and J 5 bases; bases outside gene matches: 5. Germline loops: CDR1 MNHEY, CDR2 SMNVEV (reference sequence). The CDR3 is made up of 14 amino acids. The CDR3 loop reads CASSPGTGDQPQHF. The CDR3 DNA follows: TGTGCCAGCAGTCCCGGGACAGGTGATCAGCCCCAGCATTTT.

In nucleotides, the CDR3 is TGTGCCAGCAGTGAAGGGGGGGCATTCAATCAGCCCCAGCATTTT. Protein product: CASSEGGAFNQPQHF. The chain employs TRBV25-1 and TRBJ1-5; tentatively, D is TRBD1 (6 bases). The CDR3 has 15 residues. Germline V CDR1 and CDR2: MGHDK, SYGVNS. V dropped 2 bases and J dropped 3 bases, with 11 bases sitting between them.

The chain employs TRBV28 and TRBJ2-1; 7 nucleotides line up with TRBD1. With 5 bases clipped from V and 1 base from J, the junction kept 5 bases outside the gene matches. The CDR3 sequence is 15 residues long. CDR1 is MDHEN and CDR2 is SYDVKM in the germline V gene. CDR3 residues: CASSLDRASYNEQFF. The DNA for the CDR3 is TGTGCCAGCAGTCTTGACAGGGCTTCCTACAATGAGCAGTTCTTC.

This sequence joins TRBV7-6 and TRBJ2-7, with 9 bases fitting TRBD2. The junction had 12 bases not matched to a gene; V was cut back by 5 bases and J by 4 bases. This CDR3 contains 16 residues. Germline CDR1 is SGHVS and CDR2 is FNYEAQ. The CDR3 bases are TGTGCCAGCAGCCCTCGGCCAGCGGGAGGAATATACGAGCAGTACTTC. Translated, it gives CASSPRPAGGIYEQYF. Using reference TRBV7-6 and TRBJ2-7 for the parts outside the CDR3, the full variable domain is GAGVSQSPRYKVTKRGQDVALRCDPISGHVSLYWYRQALGQGPEFLTYFNYEAQQDKSGLPNDRFSAERPEGSISTLTIQRTEQRDSAMYRCASSPRPAGGIYEQYFGPGTRLTVT.

This clone appeared a single time. The chain joins TRBV6-6 to TRBJ2-7; TRBD1 matches at 8 bases. Germline CDR1 is MNHNY and CDR2 is SVGAGI (reference sequence). V was clipped by 0 bases and J by 2 bases; unmatched bases: 3. This CDR3 is built from 15 residues. The CDR3 region is CASSYSRGQAYEQYF. DNA of the CDR3: TGTGCCAGCAGTTACTCGCGGGGACAGGCCTACGAGCAGTACTTC.

This chain joins TRBV6-6 and TRBJ2-7, with D perhaps matching TRBD2 (5 bases). The CDR3 consists of 15 residues. V was cut by 5 bases and J by 1 base, with 15 bases left in between. Looked up from germline, CDR1 is MNHNY and CDR2 is SVGAGI (reference sequence). CDR3 DNA: TGTGCCAGCAGTCAACGGACTCAAGGGTCCTACGAGCAGTACTTC. This encodes CASSQRTQGSYEQYF.

The chain is built from TRBV6-1 and TRBJ1-1, with 11 bases fitting TRBD1. The CDR3 contains 14 residues. V shed 6 bases and J 4 bases; nucleotides not matched to a gene: 4. Germline-derived CDR1 and CDR2 are MNHNS and SASEGT. Written as DNA, the CDR3 is TGTGCCAGCAGCGGGGACAGGGGGGTCACTGAAGCTTTCTTT. Its translation is CASSGDRGVTEAFF.

The V and J genes are TRBV28 and TRBJ2-7, with 7 bases lining up with TRBD1. CDR1 is MDHEN, CDR2 SYDVKM, per germline. V shed 6 bases and J 3 bases; nucleotides not matched to a gene: 2. The CDR3 runs 12 residues. CDR3 nucleotides: TGTGCCAGCAGGACAGGGATCTACGAGCAGTACTTC. This codes for CASRTGIYEQYF.

The rearrangement joins TRBV28 to TRBJ1-1; a weak D match, TRBD1 (6 bases). V lost 3 bases and J lost 5, with 13 bases in between. The germline V gene encodes CDR1 MDHEN and CDR2 SYDVKM. The CDR3 length is 14 residues. CDR3: CASSFGLTGTEAFF. As DNA, the CDR3 is TGTGCCAGCAGTTTTGGATTAACAGGGACTGAAGCTTTCTTT. Looking up the rest from reference TRBV28 and TRBJ1-1 gives the full variable domain: DVKVTQSSRYLVKRTGEKVFLECVQDMDHENMFWYRQDPGLGLRLIYFSYDVKMKEKGDIPEGYSVSREKKERFSLILESASTNQTSMYLCASSFGLTGTEAFFGQGTRLTVV.

The rearrangement joins TRBV28 to TRBJ1-3, with 9 bases matching TRBD1. With 6 bases clipped from V and 4 bases from J, the junction kept 13 bases outside the gene matches. This CDR3 comprises 17 residues. CDR1 MDHEN and CDR2 SYDVKM come from the germline V gene. CDR3 DNA sequence: TGTGCCAGCAGCAGCCCGGTGGGGACAGGGTCCGGAAACACCATATATTTT. It translates to CASSSPVGTGSGNTIYF.

The chain carries TRBV6-5 and TRBJ2-5; D uncertain. The CDR3 length is 14 residues. Germline V gives CDR1 MNHEY, CDR2 SVGAGI. The V end lost 5 bases, the J end lost 3 bases, and 13 bases lay between the germline ends. Here the CDR3 reads CASSTNGREETQYF. The DNA for the CDR3 is TGTGCCAGCAGTACAAACGGCCGGGAAGAGACCCAGTACTTC.

The rearrangement uses TRBV6-5 and TRBJ2-7, with D uncertain. CDR1 is MNHEY and CDR2 is SVGAGI in the germline V gene. The V gene lost 7 bases and the J gene lost 1 base, with 14 bases spanning the gap. The CDR3 totals 14 residues. CDR3 sequence: CASKEMRLSYEQYF. CDR3 DNA: TGTGCCAGCAAGGAGATGCGTTTATCCTACGAGCAGTACTTC.

V and J are TRBV5-1 and TRBJ2-3, with D possibly being TRBD1 (6 bases). Germline CDR1 reads SGHRS; CDR2 reads YFSETQ. The V gene lost 5 bases and the J gene lost 2 bases, with 9 bases spanning the gap. This CDR3 contains 13 residues. The CDR3 DNA reads TGCGCCAGCAGGAAGGGGGACACAGATACGCAGTATTTT. It codes for CASRKGDTDTQYF. Full variable domain (remainder filled in from reference TRBV5-1 and TRBJ2-3): KAGVTQTPRYLIKTRGQQVTLSCSPISGHRSVSWYQQTPGQGLQFLFEYFSETQRNKGNFPGRFSGRQFSNSRSEMNVSTLELGDSALYLCASRKGDTDTQYFGPGTRLTVL.

This chain joins TRBV7-6 and TRBJ2-1, with 10 bases lining up with TRBD2. CDR3 size: 15 residues. The V and J ends lost 3 bases and 4 bases, in that order; junction bases with no gene match: 3. Germline CDR1 is SGHVS and CDR2 is FNYEAQ. The CDR3 DNA reads TGTGCCAGCAGCTTGGGACTAGCGCCTTACAATGAGCAGTTCTTC. The encoded protein is CASSLGLAPYNEQFF.

The chain carries TRBV19 and TRBJ1-2; D remains ambiguous. CDR3 length equals 14 residues. The V gene lost 9 bases and the J gene lost 0 bases, with 14 bases spanning the gap. The germline gives CDR1 LNHDA, CDR2 SQIVND (reference sequence). CDR3 nucleotides: TGTGCCAGCCATACCAGGCACTCTAACTATGGCTACACCTTC. As protein: CASHTRHSNYGYTF.

V usage is TRBV30 and J usage is TRBJ1-2, with no clear D. The germline gives CDR1 GTSNPN, CDR2 SVGIG (reference sequence). V was trimmed by 1 base and J by 8 bases, leaving 17 bases between them. CDR3 length: 14 residues. This CDR3 reads CAWSAFETERGYTF. The CDR3 nucleotides read TGTGCCTGGAGTGCCTTCGAGACGGAGCGGGGCTACACCTTC.

The chain couples TRBV2 to TRBJ2-1; TRBD2 aligns across 10 bases. The CDR3 consists of 16 residues. Germline CDR1 and CDR2: SNHLY and FYNNEI. The V and J ends lost 4 bases and 2 bases, in that order; junction bases with no gene match: 5. In DNA, the CDR3 is TGTGCCAGCAGTGGAATAGGACTAGCGGCCTACAATGAGCAGTTCTTC. Translated: CASSGIGLAAYNEQFF.

The rearrangement joins TRBV19 to TRBJ1-5; D gene ambiguous. Germline V lookup: CDR1 LNHDA, CDR2 SQIVND (reference sequence). The CDR3 is 14 amino acids. Trimming left V 8 bases short and J 2 bases short, with 13 bases between. The DNA for the CDR3 is TGTGCCAGTCAGATGAATTTGGGCAATCAGCCCCAGCATTTT. It is translated as CASQMNLGNQPQHF.